This is a list of T cell receptor beta chains from one sample in a study of blood T cell repertoires in COVID-19. The data were produced by immunoSEQ multiplex PCR, yet TCRdb's version contains in-frame clones alone and is incomplete. This sample yields approximately 200,000 clones, of which about 85% are seen a single time; 2.9% belongs to the top ten. The sample was peripheral blood. These receptors were taken from a woman in her thirties with active or convalescent COVID-19. Both conserved end residues are part of each CDR3. The D gene is left open where the match is weak.

TRBD2	TRBV25-1	TRBJ2-5	CASSGGRTSGQETQYF
TRBD1	TRBV2	TRBJ1-5	CASTWDREANQPQHF
.	TRBV19	TRBJ2-2	CASLQGTWNTGELFF
.	TRBV28	TRBJ2-7	CASSLYQFREQYF
.	TRBV18	TRBJ2-7	CASSGGWRAYEQYF
.	TRBV19	TRBJ1-5	CASSIASSRDSNQPQHF
.	TRBV14	TRBJ2-7	CASSQFSMGARRGEQYF
.	TRBV5-1	TRBJ1-5	CASSLVRVVPQHF
TRBD2	TRBV7-2	TRBJ2-1	CASVVLAANNEQFF
TRBD1	TRBV7-9	TRBJ2-5	CASSSRGPETQYF
TRBD1	TRBV28	TRBJ1-2	CASSFAGTGTYGYTF
.	TRBV20-1	TRBJ1-4	CSASSAGVQKLFF
.	TRBV14	TRBJ1-1	CASSLLGGAGAFF
TRBD1	TRBV18	TRBJ2-6	CASSPGQGATGANVLTF
TRBD2	TRBV19	TRBJ2-3	CASMRASGGDTQYF
TRBD1	TRBV11-2	TRBJ1-1	CASRLNRGRDAFF
.	TRBV28	TRBJ2-1	CASSSGHGGLGNEQFF
.	TRBV11-2	TRBJ2-1	CASSLGRGNEQFF
.	TRBV6-5	TRBJ1-2	CASKQEGEYGYTF
TRBD2	TRBV6-1	TRBJ2-3	CASSEGLANRFSRSDTQYF
TRBD1	TRBV18	TRBJ1-2	CASSPSGQDVCTF
TRBD1	TRBV5-5	TRBJ1-6	CASGRQGEGSPLHF
.	TRBV28	TRBJ2-2	CASSFLRLADTGELFF
.	TRBV25-1	TRBJ1-6	CASSEFSIDRFHF
TRBD1	TRBV27	TRBJ2-7	CASSLGTGAYEQYF
.	TRBV19	TRBJ2-1	CASSRQIVSYNEQFF
TRBD1	TRBV27	TRBJ1-5	CASSPLSKDRNQPQHF
.	TRBV5-1	TRBJ2-3	CASSLFPGVQANEQYF
TRBD2	TRBV19	TRBJ2-1	CASSVWTSKSSYNEQFF
.	TRBV3-1/TRBV3-2	TRBJ2-5	CASSQDLYPGETQYF
.	TRBV28	TRBJ2-6	CASSSQTGSGANVLTF